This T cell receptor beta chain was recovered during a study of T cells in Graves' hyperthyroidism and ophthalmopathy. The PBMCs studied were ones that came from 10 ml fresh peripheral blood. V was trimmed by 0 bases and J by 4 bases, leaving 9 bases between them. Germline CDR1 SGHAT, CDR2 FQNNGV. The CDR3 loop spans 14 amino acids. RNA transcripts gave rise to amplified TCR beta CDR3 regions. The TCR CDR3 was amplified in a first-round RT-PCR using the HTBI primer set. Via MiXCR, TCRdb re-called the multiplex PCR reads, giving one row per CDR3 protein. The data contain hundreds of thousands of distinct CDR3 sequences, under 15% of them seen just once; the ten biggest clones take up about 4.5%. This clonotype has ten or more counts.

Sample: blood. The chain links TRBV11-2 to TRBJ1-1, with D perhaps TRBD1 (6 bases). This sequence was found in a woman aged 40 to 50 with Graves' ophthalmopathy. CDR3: CASSLEWGATEAFF. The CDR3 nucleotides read TGTGCCAGCAGCTTAGAGTGGGGGGCCACTGAAGCTTTCTTT.